The 9 T cell receptor beta chains presented below share a single source sample, sequenced in a study of CD8 T cells in Susac syndrome. The authors reverse transcribed about 0.5 to 1 ug RNA with random hexamers. TCRdb analysed the immunoSEQ multiplex PCR reads with MiXCR anew, one entry per CDR3 protein. The sample contains 230,000 or so distinct CDR3 sequences, about 95% of which appear only once. Sequenced sample: CD4+ T cells from PBMCs. These TCRs come from a human donor with multiple sclerosis.

The chain recombines TRBV4-1 with TRBJ2-1, with TRBD1 matching 8 bases. CDR1 is MGHRA and CDR2 is YSYEKL in the germline V gene. J was trimmed by 15 bases and V by 4 bases; bases with no gene match: 8. CDR3 length equals 12 residues. The CDR3 DNA reads TGCGCCAGCAGCCGTCCCCGGGACAGGACGTTCTTC. Its translation: CASSRPRDRTFF.

The chain is built from TRBV3-1 and TRBJ1-2, with 8 bases aligning to TRBD1. This CDR3 is 16 amino acids long. Germline V gene data show CDR1 as LGHDT and CDR2 as YNNKEL (reference sequence). V lost 1 base to trimming and J lost 3 bases; unmatched junction nucleotides: 7. The DNA for the CDR3 is TGTGCCAGCAGCCAAGGGACAGGGTGGGGCGACTATGGCTACACCTTC. Translating it yields CASSQGTGWGDYGYTF.

V usage is TRBV5-1 and J usage is TRBJ1-1; D is uncertain. V lost 0 bases and J 0 bases, leaving 6 bases between the germline ends. The CDR3 sequence is 14 residues long. Germline loops: CDR1 SGHRS, CDR2 YFSETQ. The CDR3 spells CASSLVPMNTEAFF. The CDR3 DNA reads as TGCGCCAGCAGCTTGGTACCCATGAACACTGAAGCTTTCTTT.

This rearrangement joins TRBV15 to TRBJ2-7; D uncertain. V gave up 8 bases and J gave up 0 bases, with 8 bases separating them. The CDR3 extends over 12 amino acids. Looked up from germline, CDR1 is LNHNV and CDR2 is YYDKDF (reference sequence). The CDR3, as DNA: TGTGCCACCGGGCTAGACTCCTACGAGCAGTACTTC. It specifies CATGLDSYEQYF. The full variable domain, rest sourced from reference TRBV15 and TRBJ2-7, is DAMVIQNPRYQVTQFGKPVTLSCSQTLNHNVMYWYQQKSSQAPKLLFHYYDKDFNNEADTPDNFQSRRPNTSFCFLDIRSPGLGDTAMYLCATGLDSYEQYFGPGTRLTVT.

The rearrangement links TRBV3-1 to TRBJ1-1, with D maybe TRBD1 (5 bases). Trimming removed 4 bases from V and 3 bases from J, with 12 bases in between. This CDR3 is built from 14 residues. Germline V CDR1 and CDR2: LGHDT, YNNKEL (reference sequence). This CDR3 is CASSLLPRDTEAFF. CDR3 DNA: TGTGCCAGCAGCCTACTTCCCAGGGACACTGAAGCTTTCTTT.

The rearrangement links TRBV20-1 to TRBJ2-1; possibly TRBD1 for D (6 bases). Trimming left V 3 bases short and J 0 bases short, with 9 bases between. The germline gives CDR1 DFQATT, CDR2 SNEGSKA (reference sequence). CDR3 length: 14 residues. In nucleotides, the CDR3 is TGCAGTGCTAGTCCACAGGGCTCCTACAATGAGCAGTTCTTC. This translates into CSASPQGSYNEQFF.

This chain joins TRBV12-3 or TRBV12-4 and TRBJ1-2, with D possibly matching TRBD1 (5 bases). The CDR3 totals 15 residues. V lost 1 base to trimming and J lost 4 bases, with 13 bases between them. This chain's CDR3 is CASSLGGASPYGYTF. For the CDR3, the DNA is TGTGCCAGCAGTTTAGGTGGGGCCAGCCCCTATGGCTACACCTTC.

This clonotype has just a few counts. This chain links TRBV27 with TRBJ1-5, with D unresolved. V dropped 4 bases and J dropped 6 bases, with 7 bases sitting between them. The length of the CDR3 is 12 residues. Per germline, CDR1 MNHEY and CDR2 SMNVEV (reference sequence). The CDR3 loop is CASSSSSQPQHF. Written as DNA, the CDR3 is TGTGCCAGCAGTTCCTCCAGTCAGCCCCAGCATTTT.

J is TRBJ2-7 and V is TRBV20-1; D gene uncertain. Deletions cut 6 bases from V and 3 bases from J, with 15 bases between. Germline lookup yields CDR1 DFQATT and CDR2 SNEGSKA (reference sequence). The CDR3 length is 13 residues. The CDR3: CSAYDPPLYEQYF. CDR3 sequence (DNA): TGCAGTGCCTATGATCCCCCACTCTACGAGCAGTACTTC.